This T cell receptor beta chain emerged from a study of long-term antiretroviral therapy in people with HIV (dated by TCRdb to between 2021 and 2022). About the full investigation: The earliest samples were collected roughly a decade before the 2015 WHO recommendation for immediate ART, at a time when ART was usually postponed until CD4 counts fell. This retrospective serial study examined whether starting ART and sustained HIV suppression were associated with changes in the composition and diversity of the TRB repertoire in peripheral blood. From 25 to 30 adults with confirmed HIV infection, the cohort provided approximately 210 cryopreserved PBMC samples, gathered serially across a mean of about six years (range 1-12). Of the roughly 30 participants with HIV, ten to eleven were female. No cross-contamination during QIAcube processing was shown when test extractions of a monoclonal T-cell line were performed alongside 30 to 40 polyclonal samples.

Details on this clone: There is no known antigen for this receptor. Qualities for individual bases were not recorded, and no much larger clone is one base off.

The immunoSEQ hsTCRB v3.0 assay was used at survey level resolution for TRB variable region sequencing. TRB sequencing targeted a depth of about 35,000-50,000 T-cell genomes per sample. TRB libraries were pooled and sequenced on an Illumina MiSeq using a v3 150-cycle kit. The original methods were these. Repertoire analysis was run in R within a reproducible Nextflow workflow that covered QC, data transformation and analysis. LymphoSeq2, an R package for AIRR-Seq data exploration, was used to implement custom analyses. After excluding a few samples that yielded fewer than 5000 total TRB sequences, 188 HIV repertoires remained for analysis. Among the approximately 190 retained HIV repertoires, about 60 were collected before ART initiation and fewer than 150 were collected after ART initiation. Each repertoire was downsampled to 5000 TRB nucleotide sequences, and summary statistics were averaged across 100 downsampling iterations. TRB sequences were retained for analysis only if CDR3 regions of at least seven amino acids were present. Diversity was measured with a Shannon entropy-derived clonality score and the Gini coefficient. In the repertoire networks, any two of the top 5000 CDR3 amino acid sequences were connected whenever the two sequences differed by an edit distance of one. For TRB CDR3 amino acid sequences, antigen specificity groups and MHC restriction were predicted with GLIPH2. To flag known associations with CMV, EBV, HIV or tissue antigens, CDR3 amino acid sequences were compared against VDJdb and McPAS-TCR. Pre-ART, post-ART and control groups were compared with Wilcoxon signed-rank tests and Holm-Bonferroni correction. The table comes from immuneACCESS by way of TCRdb, which keeps in-frame sequences with V and J called. Part of the clones is missing from these tables; in studies checked, under half for an unresolved V gene and the rest for unknown reasons. V and J calls and clone size are copied from that table; D and trimming were computed from the DNA. In all, the sample holds about 32,000 clones, and over 90% of those were seen once. The ten largest clones represent 3.6% of the sample.

Summary of the overall study and its limitations: The samples were dated from the mid-2000s to the late 2010s, and the ART regimens that were used may be less effective than current ART regimens. Since PBMC availability was limited, sequencing covered only the TCR beta chain, with no alpha chain pairing. Because pre-ART samples had limited cell numbers, unsorted PBMC were profiled rather than sorted CD4+ and CD8+ T cells. Expanded TRB clones identified before ART initiation dominated the repertoire across all time points, though the dominance fluctuated and decreased in many PLHIV after ART. Narrower CDR3 length ranges were observed in HIV repertoires than in controls, and an antigen-experienced repertoire with only a slight naive shift after ART was suggested by the network structure. A significant increase in TRB diversity was found to be associated with ART initiation, although TRB diversity was observed to remain significantly below that of transplant donor controls even after long-term ART. Inferences about post-ART repertoire changes were limited because no data were available on ART adherence, viral resistance or therapy changes.

The CDR3 goes from the cysteine to the phenylalanine over 16 residues. Only the CDR3 DNA is retained, 48 bases long and in frame from the first base. According to the germline V gene, CDR1 reads SGHTA and CDR2 reads FQGTGA. The V and J ends are trimmed by 5 bases and 7 bases, leaving 20 bases between them. To be included, a participant needed at least one PBMC sample from before ART initiation plus at least two post-ART samples. Every participant with HIV received treatment in the United States of America. Before DNA extraction, cryopreserved samples of 1-10 million PBMC were thawed and then washed. At the time of the earliest PBMC sample for each participant with HIV, ages ranged from roughly 23 to 55 years. Per participant, PBMC samples came from 1-4 timepoints prior to ART initiation and 2-8 timepoints following ART initiation, for a median of 7 samples. Serial HIV viral load, CD4+ T-cell count, ART history and demographic data were obtained for every participant. Genomic DNA was extracted from unsorted PBMC with a Qiagen kit on a QIAcube, with processing performed in batches of 12 samples.

The V and J genes are TRBV7-3 and TRBJ2-2; TRBD2 could be the D gene, as 6 bases match. This clonotype was sampled from a woman between 50 and 59 years old with HIV. The sample here was unsorted PBMCs, taken 4.1 years after starting antiretroviral therapy. CDR3 region: CASSITTASVGGELFF. The nucleotides are TGTGCCAGCAGCATCACCACCGCTAGCGTGGGCGGGGAGCTGTTTTTT. Joined to the reference TRBV7-3 and TRBJ2-2 proteins, this CDR3 gives the full variable domain: GAGVSQTPSNKVTEKGKYVELRCDPISGHTALYWYRQSLGQGPEFLIYFQGTGAADDSGLPNDRFFAVRPEGSVSTLKIQRTERGDSAVYLCASSITTASVGGELFFGEGSRLTVL.